The next 21 T cell receptor beta chains were all read from a single sample in a study of blood T cell repertoires in COVID-19. Data came from immunoSEQ multiplex PCR; TCRdb stores just in-frame clones and leaves some out. This repertoire shows roughly 420,000 clones, around 89% found once; its top ten account for about 0.89%. Material for sequencing was PBMCs or T cells enriched from blood (not recorded which). These receptors were obtained from a woman aged 25 to 39 with acute COVID-19.

This chain links TRBV7-9 with TRBJ2-7; TRBD1 matches 7 bases. Looked up from germline, CDR1 is SEHNR and CDR2 is FQNEAQ (reference sequence). CDR3 size: 14 residues. Trimming removed 0 bases from V and 3 bases from J; junction bases left unmatched: 2. CDR3 sequence (DNA): TGTGCCAGCAGCTTAGCAGGGGGCGGCTACGAGCAGTACTTC. Residues: CASSLAGGGYEQYF.

V and J are TRBV7-8 and TRBJ2-3; 11 bases align to TRBD2. The CDR3 contains 17 residues. The V gene's germline CDR1 is SGHVS and CDR2 FQNEAQ. V lost 1 base to trimming and J lost 6 bases; unmatched junction nucleotides: 9. The CDR3 loop reads CASSLDGSGGARDTQYF. In nucleotides, the CDR3 is TGTGCCAGCAGCTTAGATGGTAGCGGGGGGGCACGGGATACGCAGTATTTT.

The chain recombines TRBV7-8 with TRBJ1-1; tentative D call: TRBD1 (6 bases). The CDR3 contains 14 residues. Looked up from germline, CDR1 is SGHVS and CDR2 is FQNEAQ. V shed 1 base and J shed 4 bases, with 10 bases lying between them. The DNA of the CDR3 is TGTGCCAGCAGCTTAGTGGCAGGGGCCACTGAAGCTTTCTTT. Protein: CASSLVAGATEAFF.

This clone was seen a handful of times. This CDR3 is also generated by other DNA sequences in the sample. V gene TRBV5-1 combines with J gene TRBJ2-1, with D maybe TRBD2 (6 bases). Germline assignment: CDR1 SGHRS and CDR2 YFSETQ. Trimming pared 4 bases from V and 7 bases from J, leaving 12 bases between. The CDR3 length is 13 residues. The CDR3 DNA sequence: TGCGCCAGCAGCCTCGGGGGATCTAATGAGCAGTTCTTC. Translated: CASSLGGSNEQFF.

This chain joins TRBV14 and TRBJ2-1; D is unclear. Germline loops: CDR1 SGHDN, CDR2 FVKESK. This CDR3 contains 12 residues. V gave up 3 bases and J gave up 4 bases, with 4 bases separating them. The CDR3 DNA is TGTGCCAGCAGCCAGCGATACAATGAGCAGTTCTTC. Protein product: CASSQRYNEQFF.

The rearrangement joins TRBV24-1 to TRBJ2-2; 9 bases line up with TRBD1. Germline V gene lookup returns CDR1 KGHDR and CDR2 SFDVKD. The CDR3 extends over 16 amino acids. Trimming took 2 bases from V and 5 from J; bases not matched to a gene: 5. CDR3 nucleotide sequence: TGTGCCACCAGTGATTCCGGGACAGGGAGAACCGGGGAGCTGTTTTTT. Amino acids: CATSDSGTGRTGELFF.

V and J are TRBV5-4 and TRBJ1-1, with TRBD1 identical over 9 bases. CDR1 SGHNT and CDR2 YYREEE come from the germline V gene (reference sequence). This CDR3 is built from 15 residues. V lost 5 bases, J lost 0 bases, and 5 bases stayed unmatched. The CDR3: CASRGGQGMNTEAFF. The CDR3 coding sequence is TGTGCCAGCAGAGGAGGACAGGGGATGAACACTGAAGCTTTCTTT.

The V gene is TRBV28, the J gene TRBJ2-7; D is perhaps TRBD1 (5 bases). Deletions cut 3 bases from V and 2 bases from J, with 11 bases between. From germline, CDR1 is MDHEN and CDR2 SYDVKM. The CDR3 has 14 amino acids. The CDR3, as DNA: TGTGCCAGCAGTTTCCCAGGGTCCACCTACGAGCAGTACTTC. Residues: CASSFPGSTYEQYF.

The chain combines TRBV6-1 with TRBJ2-7; TRBD1 is a possible D gene (5 bases). The CDR3 is made up of 15 amino acids. Germline CDR1 MNHNS, CDR2 SASEGT. V was cut by 3 bases and J by 1 base, with 13 bases left in between. CDR3 coding DNA: TGTGCCAGCAGTGACCCTCGCAGGGCATCCTACGAGCAGTACTTC. Amino acids: CASSDPRRASYEQYF.

V gene TRBV7-2 combines with J gene TRBJ2-1, with TRBD2 matching 12 bases. Germline V gene data show CDR1 as SGHTA and CDR2 as FQGNSA. Losses at the gene ends were 4 bases for V and 0 bases for J; bases not matched to a gene: 7. The CDR3 consists of 18 residues. The CDR3: CASSSGLAGISSYNEQFF. The CDR3 DNA is TGTGCCAGCAGCTCCGGACTAGCGGGGATAAGCTCCTACAATGAGCAGTTCTTC.

The chain employs TRBV30 and TRBJ1-5, with a weak D call TRBD1 (6 bases). The CDR3 sequence is 13 residues long. With 4 bases removed from V and 5 bases from J, the gap between germline ends came to 12 bases. Germline V lookup: CDR1 GTSNPN, CDR2 SVGIG (reference sequence). Here the CDR3 DNA reads TGTGCCTGGAACGGACAGCGTTATCAGCCCCAGCATTTT. Protein sequence: CAWNGQRYQPQHF.

CDR3 nucleotide sequence: TGTGCCAGCAGTTCGACCCTAGCGGGGGGTTACAATGAGCAGTTCTTC. This encodes CASSSTLAGGYNEQFF. The gene calls are TRBV13 and TRBJ2-1; 11 positions agree with TRBD2. Germline V gene data show CDR1 as PRHDT and CDR2 as FYEKMQ (reference sequence). The V gene end was trimmed by 6 bases and the J gene end by 4 bases; junction bases not matched to a gene: 8. The CDR3 is 16 amino acids. The entire variable domain, with the rest obtained from reference TRBV13 and TRBJ2-1, is as follows: AAGVIQSPRHLIKEKRETATLKCYPIPRHDTVYWYQQGPGQDPQFLISFYEKMQSDKGSIPDRFSAQQFSDYHSELNMSSLELGDSALYFCASSSTLAGGYNEQFFGPGTRLTVL.

J is TRBJ1-2 and V is TRBV3-1 (or the pseudogene TRBV3-2); D is possibly TRBD1 (5 bases). The V gene lost 4 bases and the J gene lost 7 bases, with 16 bases spanning the gap. Germline loops: CDR1 LGHDT, CDR2 YNNKEL (reference sequence). The CDR3 length is 14 residues. CDR3 sequence: CASSPTGGTGGYTF. For the CDR3, the DNA is TGTGCCAGCAGCCCTACCGGAGGGACGGGTGGCTACACCTTC.

The chain is built from TRBV14 and TRBJ1-2; D uncertain. The CDR3 is 14 residues long. The germline V and J ends were trimmed by 4 bases and 4 bases, with 13 bases remaining between them. The germline CDR1 and CDR2 sequences are SGHDN and FVKESK. The CDR3 spells CASSLSPTGYGYTF. The CDR3, as DNA: TGTGCCAGCAGCCTTTCGCCTACTGGCTATGGCTACACCTTC.

V is TRBV19 and J is TRBJ2-7; perhaps TRBD2 as D (6 bases). The ends were cut back, 10 bases at V and 0 bases at J, with 13 bases in the middle. The CDR3 extends over 13 amino acids. CDR1 is LNHDA and CDR2 is SQIVND in the germline V gene (reference sequence). In nucleotides, the CDR3 is TGTGCCACCGGGGGAGCATCCTCCTACGAGCAGTACTTC. It codes for CATGGASSYEQYF. Drawing the rest from reference TRBV19 and TRBJ2-7, the complete variable domain is DGGITQSPKYLFRKEGQNVTLSCEQNLNHDAMYWYRQDPGQGLRLIYYSQIVNDFQKGDIAEGYSVSREKKESFPLTVTSAQKNPTAFYLCATGGASSYEQYFGPGTRLTVT.

This rearrangement joins TRBV3-1 (or the pseudogene TRBV3-2) to TRBJ1-2; 8 nucleotides line up with TRBD1. V lost 1 base to trimming and J lost 4 bases; unmatched junction nucleotides: 5. This CDR3 has 15 residues. Germline loops: CDR1 LGHDT, CDR2 YNNKEL (reference sequence). As DNA, the CDR3 is TGTGCCAGCAGCCAAGGACAGGGGAAAGGCTATGGCTACACCTTC. Its translation: CASSQGQGKGYGYTF.

This clone was seen only once. The gene calls are TRBV18 and TRBJ2-3, with a tentative D call TRBD2 (5 bases). The CDR3 runs 16 residues. Germline CDR1 KGHSH, CDR2 LQKENI. Deletions cut 2 bases from V and 0 bases from J, with 12 bases between. The CDR3 loop is CASSPKRGFSTDTQYF. The CDR3 region has the DNA TGTGCCAGCTCACCAAAGCGAGGGTTTAGCACAGATACGCAGTATTTT.

This sequence joins TRBV5-1 and TRBJ2-7, with D possibly being TRBD1 (6 bases). V was trimmed by 3 bases and J by 0 bases, leaving 16 bases between them. This CDR3 contains 16 residues. Germline V lookup: CDR1 SGHRS, CDR2 YFSETQ. The CDR3 loop reads CASSSGQGGYSYEQYF. For the CDR3, the DNA is TGCGCCAGCAGCTCCGGACAAGGGGGATACTCCTACGAGCAGTACTTC.

The chain couples TRBV6-4 to TRBJ2-1; the D gene is possibly TRBD1 (5 bases). Germline CDR1 reads MRHNA; CDR2 reads SNTAGT. Trimming pared 3 bases from V and 4 bases from J, leaving 13 bases between. This CDR3 comprises 15 residues. The DNA of the CDR3 is TGTGCCAGCAGTGATAGATTGACAGTTTACAATGAGCAGTTCTTC. It encodes CASSDRLTVYNEQFF.

The V gene is TRBV10-1, the J gene TRBJ2-7; D possibly corresponds to TRBD1 (5 bases). The length of the CDR3 is 18 residues. Germline values: CDR1 WNHNN, CDR2 SYGVQD (reference sequence). With 3 bases removed from V and 0 bases from J, the gap between germline ends came to 21 bases. CDR3 loop: CASSEVRTSRYSSYEQYF. The CDR3 bases are TGCGCCAGCAGTGAAGTGCGGACAAGCCGATATAGCTCCTACGAGCAGTACTTC.

The rearrangement uses TRBV6-5 and TRBJ1-2; 7 bases are a match to TRBD1. The ends lost 3 bases at V and 8 bases at J; junction bases unmatched: 6. Germline-derived CDR1 and CDR2 are MNHEY and SVGAGI. The CDR3 spans 13 residues. The CDR3 region is CASSYRTGAGYTF. CDR3 nucleotides: TGTGCCAGCAGTTATAGGACAGGAGCAGGCTACACCTTC.